Following are 17 T cell receptor beta chains from one sample sequenced in a study of cytomegalovirus exposure and HLA in healthy donors. Both 60 Vbeta primers and 13 Jbeta primers went into the PCR. Only in-frame clones appear in the TCRdb table, and some are missing; sequencing was by immunoSEQ multiplex PCR. The sample lists 150,000 to 200,000 clones, approximately 79% seen once, with 4% to 4.5% in the top ten. The sample taken for sequencing was PBMCs. The receptor set was obtained from a woman in her 30s in good health and CMV-seropositive.

The chain is built from TRBV19 and TRBJ2-6, with D maybe TRBD1 (6 bases). The CDR3 consists of 14 residues. V was cut by 8 bases and J by 2 bases, with 10 bases left in between. Germline V gene lookup returns CDR1 LNHDA and CDR2 SQIVND (reference sequence). The CDR3 loop reads CASCKGAGANVLTF. CDR3 nucleotide sequence: TGTGCCAGTTGCAAGGGGGCTGGGGCCAACGTCCTGACTTTC.

The chain combines TRBV7-9 with TRBJ1-2, with 12 bases fitting TRBD1. Germline V CDR1 and CDR2: SEHNR, FQNEAQ (reference sequence). The length of the CDR3 is 16 residues. Germline trimming cut 2 bases from V and 7 bases from J; bases unmatched to any gene: 8. In DNA, the CDR3 is TGTGCCAGCAGCTTAACCCACGGGACAGGGGGCTTTGGCTACACCTTC. It specifies CASSLTHGTGGFGYTF.

The V call is TRBV6-5, the J call TRBJ1-2; no firm D call. The germline CDR1 and CDR2 sequences are MNHEY and SVGAGI. CDR3 length: 16 amino acids. Trimming removed 2 bases at V and 4 bases at J, with 17 bases between. CDR3 sequence reads: CASSYGGGRFLYGYTF. CDR3 coding DNA: TGTGCCAGCAGTTACGGAGGAGGGCGGTTCCTCTATGGCTACACCTTC.

The chain employs TRBV2 and TRBJ1-1, with TRBD1 matching over 7 bases. The V and J ends lost 6 bases and 5 bases, in that order; junction bases with no gene match: 9. Germline CDR1 is SNHLY and CDR2 is FYNNEI. The CDR3 has 14 amino acids. CDR3 amino acids: CASRATGKRTEAFF. Written as DNA, the CDR3 is TGTGCCAGCAGGGCGACAGGGAAGAGGACTGAAGCTTTCTTT.

CDR3 in amino acids: CASSASPGLAGGGTDTQYF. The CDR3 DNA sequence: TGTGCCAGCAGCGCGTCACCGGGACTAGCGGGGGGCGGCACAGATACGCAGTATTTT. V and J are TRBV5-4 and TRBJ2-3, with 15 bases that match TRBD2. J gave up 1 base and V 4 bases, and 10 bases lay outside the gene matches. CDR1 is SGHNT and CDR2 is YYREEE in the germline V gene (reference sequence). The CDR3 totals 19 residues.

The V and J genes are TRBV30 and TRBJ2-3; D is unresolved. V lost 4 bases to trimming and J lost 2 bases, with 10 bases between them. CDR1 and CDR2 from the germline V gene are GTSNPN and SVGIG (reference sequence). This CDR3 has 13 residues. The CDR3: CAWTDKNTDTQYF. Here the CDR3 DNA reads TGTGCCTGGACAGACAAAAACACAGATACGCAGTATTTT.

V is TRBV7-8 and J is TRBJ1-1; D may be TRBD1 (6 bases). CDR3 length equals 16 residues. Trimming stripped 0 bases from V and 1 base from J, with 12 bases between. Germline lookup yields CDR1 SGHVS and CDR2 FQNEAQ. The CDR3 sequence is CASSLAEQGQNTEAFF. Here the CDR3 DNA reads TGTGCCAGCAGCTTAGCGGAGCAGGGGCAGAACACTGAAGCTTTCTTT.

The chain carries TRBV7-6 and TRBJ1-5; D may be TRBD1 (6 bases). From germline, CDR1 is SGHVS and CDR2 FNYEAQ. There are 16 residues in the CDR3. Trimming shortened V by 1 base and J by 0 bases, and 10 bases separated the two germline ends. In DNA form, the CDR3 reads TGTGCCAGCAGCTTAGAGGACAGCAATAGCAATCAGCCCCAGCATTTT. Protein sequence: CASSLEDSNSNQPQHF.

This clone was counted only a few times. V gene TRBV6-5 combines with J gene TRBJ2-5; TRBD1 aligns across 7 bases. CDR3 length: 12 residues. The germline V gene encodes CDR1 MNHEY and CDR2 SVGAGI. V trimming: 6 bases; J trimming: 3 bases; junction bases outside the gene matches: 1. This CDR3 is CASRQGEETQYF. The CDR3 DNA sequence: TGTGCCAGCAGGCAGGGGGAAGAGACCCAGTACTTC.

The rearrangement links TRBV6-6 to TRBJ1-5, with D possibly TRBD1 on 6 matching bases. Germline CDR1 is MNHNY and CDR2 is SVGAGI (reference sequence). CDR3 length: 15 amino acids. CDR3 in DNA: TGTGCATCTACCGTCGGACAGAATAGCAATCAGCCCCAGCATTTT. Protein: CASTVGQNSNQPQHF.

This chain uses TRBV6-5 with TRBJ1-2; 9 nucleotides agree with TRBD1. The trim removed 5 bases at V and 6 bases at J, leaving 7 bases unmatched. CDR1 is MNHEY, CDR2 SVGAGI, per germline. The CDR3 consists of 14 residues. The CDR3 bases are TGTGCCAGCAGTCCCGGGACAGGGTATCATGGCTACACCTTC. Its translation is CASSPGTGYHGYTF.

The genes are TRBV19 and TRBJ2-7; possibly TRBD1 for D (6 bases). Per the germline V gene, CDR1 is LNHDA and CDR2 is SQIVND (reference sequence). Deletions cut 3 bases from V and 0 bases from J, with 12 bases between. The CDR3 extends over 15 amino acids. The CDR3 here is CASSMWGQSSYEQYF. CDR3 nucleotides: TGTGCCAGTAGTATGTGGGGGCAGAGCTCCTACGAGCAGTACTTC.

This chain joins TRBV18 and TRBJ1-2, with D possibly being TRBD1 (5 bases). CDR3 length equals 14 residues. Trimming took off 4 bases at V and 6 bases at J, with 15 bases between the two ends. The germline V gene encodes CDR1 KGHSH and CDR2 LQKENI. CDR3 region: CASSQQEGSHGYTF. The CDR3 DNA reads TGTGCCAGCTCACAACAGGAGGGAAGTCATGGCTACACCTTC.

The rearrangement uses TRBV10-1 and TRBJ2-5; D unclear. Germline V gene lookup returns CDR1 WNHNN and CDR2 SYGVQD (reference sequence). The germline V and J ends were trimmed by 6 bases and 5 bases, with 16 bases remaining between them. This CDR3 is 14 amino acids long. The CDR3, as DNA: TGCGCCAGCAGCCTCAGGCGAATCGTGGAGACCCAGTACTTC. Translation gives CASSLRRIVETQYF.

This clone was found once. This chain uses TRBV9 with TRBJ2-7, with D possibly being TRBD1 (7 bases). The germline V and J ends were trimmed by 0 bases and 12 bases, with 19 bases remaining between them. The CDR3 sequence is 14 residues long. Germline V gene lookup returns CDR1 SGDLS and CDR2 YYNGEE. CDR3 loop: CASSVAPNQGGRYF. DNA for the CDR3: TGTGCCAGCAGCGTAGCTCCTAATCAGGGGGGTCGGTACTTC.

The chain uses TRBV6-5 and TRBJ2-5, with 10 positions matching TRBD2. Trimming removed 4 bases from V and 2 bases from J; junction bases left unmatched: 7. The germline gives CDR1 MNHEY, CDR2 SVGAGI. This CDR3 is 16 amino acids long. The CDR3 spells CASSFTLAGSQETQYF. For the CDR3, the DNA is TGTGCCAGCAGTTTCACACTAGCGGGAAGTCAAGAGACCCAGTACTTC.

CDR3 region: CASSPGGTYEQYF. The CDR3 DNA sequence: TGTGCCAGCTCTCCAGGGGGAACCTACGAGCAGTACTTC. The V call is TRBV7-2, the J call TRBJ2-7, with 7 bases lining up with TRBD1. The CDR3 totals 13 residues. V shed 8 bases and J 2 bases; nucleotides not matched to a gene: 6. Germline V gene lookup returns CDR1 SGHTA and CDR2 FQGNSA. The whole variable domain, remainder taken from reference TRBV7-2 and TRBJ2-7, is GAGVSQSPSNKVTEKGKDVELRCDPISGHTALYWYRQSLGQGLEFLIYFQGNSAPDKSGLPSDRFSAERTGGSVSTLTIQRTQQEDSAVYLCASSPGGTYEQYFGPGTRLTVT.